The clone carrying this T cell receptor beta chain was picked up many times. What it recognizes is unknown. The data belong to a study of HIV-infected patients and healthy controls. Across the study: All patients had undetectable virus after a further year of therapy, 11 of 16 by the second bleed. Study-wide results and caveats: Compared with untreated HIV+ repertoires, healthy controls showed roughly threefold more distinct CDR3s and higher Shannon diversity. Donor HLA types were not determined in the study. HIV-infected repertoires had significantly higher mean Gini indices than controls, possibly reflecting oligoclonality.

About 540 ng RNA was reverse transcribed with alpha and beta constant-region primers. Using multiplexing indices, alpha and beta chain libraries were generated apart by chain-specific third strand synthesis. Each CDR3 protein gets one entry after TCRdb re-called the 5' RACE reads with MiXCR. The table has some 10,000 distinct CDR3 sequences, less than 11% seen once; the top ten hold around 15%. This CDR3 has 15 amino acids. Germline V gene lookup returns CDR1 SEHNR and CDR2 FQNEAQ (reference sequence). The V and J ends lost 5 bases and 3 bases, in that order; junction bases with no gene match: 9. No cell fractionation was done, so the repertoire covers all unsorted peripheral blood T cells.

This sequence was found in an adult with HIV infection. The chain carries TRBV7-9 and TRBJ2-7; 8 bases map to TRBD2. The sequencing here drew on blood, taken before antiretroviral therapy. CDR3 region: CASSPRLAKGYEQYF. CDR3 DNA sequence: TGTGCCAGCAGCCCTCGACTAGCGAAGGGCTACGAGCAGTACTTC.